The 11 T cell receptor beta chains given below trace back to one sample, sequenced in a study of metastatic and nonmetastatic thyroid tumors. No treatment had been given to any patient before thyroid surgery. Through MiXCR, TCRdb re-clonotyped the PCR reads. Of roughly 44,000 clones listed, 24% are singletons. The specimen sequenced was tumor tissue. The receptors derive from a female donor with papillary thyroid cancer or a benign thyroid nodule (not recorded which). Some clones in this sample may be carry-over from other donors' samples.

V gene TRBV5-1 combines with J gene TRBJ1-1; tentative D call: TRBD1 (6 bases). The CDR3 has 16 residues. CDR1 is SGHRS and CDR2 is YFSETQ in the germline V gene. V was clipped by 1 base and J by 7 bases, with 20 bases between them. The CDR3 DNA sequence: TGCGCCAGCAGCTTGAATATGAGATCCAGGGGCTATGAAGCTTTCTTT. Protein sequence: CASSLNMRSRGYEAFF.

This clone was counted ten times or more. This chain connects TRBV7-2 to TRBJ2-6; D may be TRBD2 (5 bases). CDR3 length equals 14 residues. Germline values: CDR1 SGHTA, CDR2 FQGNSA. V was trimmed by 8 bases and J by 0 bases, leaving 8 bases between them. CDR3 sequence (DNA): TGTGCCAGCGCACGGGACTCTGGGGCCAACGTCCTGACTTTC. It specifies CASARDSGANVLTF. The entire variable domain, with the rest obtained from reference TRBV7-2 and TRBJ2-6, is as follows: GAGVSQSPSNKVTEKGKDVELRCDPISGHTALYWYRQSLGQGLEFLIYFQGNSAPDKSGLPSDRFSAERTGGSVSTLTIQRTQQEDSAVYLCASARDSGANVLTFGAGSRLTVL.

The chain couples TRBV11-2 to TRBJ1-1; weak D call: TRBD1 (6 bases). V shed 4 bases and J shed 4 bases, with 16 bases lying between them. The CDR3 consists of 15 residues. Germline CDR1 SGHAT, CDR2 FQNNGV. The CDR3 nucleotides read TGTGCCAGCAGCTCCCAGCAGGGGTGGGGCACTGAAGCTTTCTTT. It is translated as CASSSQQGWGTEAFF.

CDR3 nucleotides: TGTGCCAGCAGCCAAGATTGGGGAAATCAGCCCCAGCATTTT. It specifies CASSQDWGNQPQHF. The rearrangement uses TRBV3-1 and TRBJ1-5, with D unresolved. The CDR3 is made up of 14 amino acids. V was shortened by 0 bases and J by 4 bases, with 7 bases between the two germline ends. Germline V gene sequence: CDR1 LGHDT, CDR2 YNNKEL (reference sequence).

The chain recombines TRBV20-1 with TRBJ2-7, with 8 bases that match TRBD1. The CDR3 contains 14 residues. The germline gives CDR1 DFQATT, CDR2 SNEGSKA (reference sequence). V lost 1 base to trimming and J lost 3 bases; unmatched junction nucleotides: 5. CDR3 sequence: CSARVLDRGYEQYF. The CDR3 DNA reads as TGCAGTGCTAGAGTCCTTGACAGGGGCTACGAGCAGTACTTC.

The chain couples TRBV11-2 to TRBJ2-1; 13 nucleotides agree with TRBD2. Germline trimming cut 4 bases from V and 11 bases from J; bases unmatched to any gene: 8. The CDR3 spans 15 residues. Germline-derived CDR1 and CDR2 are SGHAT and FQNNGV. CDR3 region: CASSSRTSGGGKQFF. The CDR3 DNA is TGTGCCAGCAGCTCGCGGACTAGCGGGGGTGGGAAGCAGTTCTTC.

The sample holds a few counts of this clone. This CDR3 reads CASSLTGTRPDTQYF. CDR3 bases: TGTGCCAGCAGTTTAACCGGGACTAGACCAGATACGCAGTATTTT. The rearrangement links TRBV6-5 to TRBJ2-3, with TRBD2 matching over 8 bases. V shed 4 bases and J 4 bases; nucleotides not matched to a gene: 7. From germline, CDR1 is MNHEY and CDR2 SVGAGI. This CDR3 contains 15 residues.

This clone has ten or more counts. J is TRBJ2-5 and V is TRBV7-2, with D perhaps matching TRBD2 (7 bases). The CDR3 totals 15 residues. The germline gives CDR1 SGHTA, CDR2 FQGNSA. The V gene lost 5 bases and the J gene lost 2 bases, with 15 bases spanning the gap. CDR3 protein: CASSRPAGAQETQYF. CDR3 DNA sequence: TGTGCCAGCAGCCGCCCTGCGGGGGCACAAGAGACCCAGTACTTC.

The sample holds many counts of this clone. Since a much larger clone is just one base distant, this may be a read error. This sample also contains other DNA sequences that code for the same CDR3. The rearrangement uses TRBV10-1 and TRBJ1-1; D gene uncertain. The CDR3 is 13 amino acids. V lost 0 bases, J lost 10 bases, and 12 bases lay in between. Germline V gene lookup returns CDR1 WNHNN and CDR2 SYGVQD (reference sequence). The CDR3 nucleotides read TGCGCCAGCAGTGAGTCTTTGACTACAAGAGCTTTCTTT. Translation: CASSESLTTRAFF.

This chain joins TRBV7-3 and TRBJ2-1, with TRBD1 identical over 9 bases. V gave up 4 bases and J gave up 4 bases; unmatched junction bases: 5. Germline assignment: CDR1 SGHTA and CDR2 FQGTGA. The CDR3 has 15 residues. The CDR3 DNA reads TGTGCCAGCAGCTATTCGGGACAGGGTTACAATGAGCAGTTCTTC. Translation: CASSYSGQGYNEQFF. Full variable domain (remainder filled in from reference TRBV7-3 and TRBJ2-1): GAGVSQTPSNKVTEKGKYVELRCDPISGHTALYWYRQSLGQGPEFLIYFQGTGAADDSGLPNDRFFAVRPEGSVSTLKIQRTERGDSAVYLCASSYSGQGYNEQFFGPGTRLTVL.

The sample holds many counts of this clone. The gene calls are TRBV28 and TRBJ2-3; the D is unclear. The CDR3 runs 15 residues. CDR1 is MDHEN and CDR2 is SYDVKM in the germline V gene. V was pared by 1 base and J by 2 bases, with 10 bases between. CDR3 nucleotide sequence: TGTGCCAGCAGTTTATCTTGGGCGGACACAGATACGCAGTATTTT. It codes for CASSLSWADTDTQYF.